The source of this TCR beta chain is a study of cytomegalovirus exposure and HLA in healthy donors. Worth noting for this clone: Its matching antigen is unknown.

With 5 bases clipped from V and 3 bases from J, the junction kept 8 bases outside the gene matches. Per the germline V gene, CDR1 is LNHNV and CDR2 is YYDKDF (reference sequence). The CDR3 length is 15 residues. Study outcomes and limitations: Cytomegalovirus association was listed for 170 or so TCR beta chains. In vitro checks showed that a few CMV-associated chains really do target CMV antigens. Some V segments (TRBV6-2 and TRBV6-3 among them) were excluded as indistinguishable.

The PCR ran on 60 Vbeta and 13 Jbeta primers. Profiled with immunoSEQ multiplex PCR; TCRdb holds only in-frame clones, not every one. The data show about 120,000 clones, roughly 80% seen once. Sequencing was performed on PBMCs. The V call is TRBV15, the J call TRBJ1-1, with 8 positions matching TRBD1. The clonotype comes from a male donor in good health and CMV-seronegative. CDR3 sequence (DNA): TGTGCCACCAGCCCCCGGACAGGGCCGTACACTGAAGCTTTCTTT. Its translation: CATSPRTGPYTEAFF.